This is a list of T cell receptor beta chains from one sample in a study of technical replicates of blood from a handful of donors. The table came from immunoSEQ multiplex PCR; TCRdb's copy has only in-frame clones and leaves some out. The data hold over 60,000 clones, with around nine tenths observed a single time. The sample consisted of PBMCs. The origin of the receptors is a human donor in good health. Some clones in this sample may be carry-over from other donors' samples. Both conserved end residues are part of each CDR3.

v_gene: TRBV12-5
j_gene: TRBJ2-2
CDR3aa: CASGSGLAFTGELFF

v_gene: TRBV6-5
j_gene: TRBJ1-4
CDR3aa: CATRQRATNEKLFF

v_gene: TRBV4-3
j_gene: TRBJ2-7
CDR3aa: CASSYHRGQQYF

v_gene: TRBV5-6
j_gene: TRBJ2-1
CDR3aa: CASSRDRGLGNEQFF

v_gene: TRBV6-5
j_gene: TRBJ2-2
CDR3aa: CASKLGAGTGELFF

v_gene: TRBV6-5
j_gene: TRBJ2-1
CDR3aa: CASSSSGTYNEQFF

v_gene: TRBV4-1
j_gene: TRBJ1-5
CDR3aa: CASSQKTGSNQPQHF

v_gene: TRBV6-1
j_gene: TRBJ2-4
CDR3aa: CASSELASGRADIQYF

v_gene: TRBV5-4
j_gene: TRBJ2-3
CDR3aa: CASSEIYGGTDTQYF

v_gene: TRBV7-9
j_gene: TRBJ1-2
CDR3aa: CASSPTPPRAGYTF

v_gene: TRBV29-1
j_gene: TRBJ2-7
CDR3aa: CSVPGQGVGQYF

v_gene: TRBV7-2
j_gene: TRBJ2-7
CDR3aa: CASSSPGLFSYEQYF

v_gene: TRBV6-4
j_gene: TRBJ2-3
CDR3aa: CASSERGTDTQYF

v_gene: TRBV4-3
j_gene: TRBJ2-5
CDR3aa: CASSQDVWTGTETQYF

v_gene: TRBV7-2
j_gene: TRBJ2-2
CDR3aa: CASSWGRVNTGELFF

v_gene: TRBV19
j_gene: TRBJ2-6
CDR3aa: CASSYPSGGALVLTF

v_gene: TRBV5-1
j_gene: TRBJ1-2
CDR3aa: CASSPTGILTTRGTF

v_gene: TRBV4-2
j_gene: TRBJ2-7
CDR3aa: CASSKGLGDSYEQYF

v_gene: TRBV29-1
j_gene: TRBJ1-2
CDR3aa: CSVDGTGGLYGYTF

v_gene: TRBV11-3
j_gene: TRBJ2-2
CDR3aa: CASSLAAGELFF

v_gene: TRBV6-6
j_gene: TRBJ2-2
CDR3aa: CASQGRGGTGELFF

v_gene: TRBV14
j_gene: TRBJ2-7
CDR3aa: CASSQTRGAEQYF

v_gene: TRBV11-2
j_gene: TRBJ2-3
CDR3aa: CASSLNSGRADTQYF

v_gene: TRBV7-2
j_gene: TRBJ2-5
CDR3aa: CASSQWTGGGGTQYF

v_gene: TRBV5-1
j_gene: TRBJ2-3
CDR3aa: CASSDGGRGAITDTQYF

v_gene: TRBV19
j_gene: TRBJ2-1
CDR3aa: CASREENRGQVYEQFF

v_gene: TRBV6-4
j_gene: TRBJ2-7
CDR3aa: CASSCMTSGVYEQYF

v_gene: TRBV6-6
j_gene: TRBJ2-7
CDR3aa: CASTPDGGRYEQYF

v_gene: TRBV5-8
j_gene: TRBJ1-5
CDR3aa: CASSSGTLHSNQPQHF

v_gene: TRBV7-9
j_gene: TRBJ2-7
CDR3aa: CASSPRTSGVSYEQYF

v_gene: TRBV15
j_gene: TRBJ2-5
CDR3aa: CATSRDSGTQYF

v_gene: TRBV4-1
j_gene: TRBJ2-5
CDR3aa: CASSQGGSYQETQYF

v_gene: TRBV7-2
j_gene: TRBJ1-2
CDR3aa: CASSLVAVLNYGYTF

v_gene: TRBV11-3
j_gene: TRBJ2-2
CDR3aa: CASNLRRVNTGGELFF

v_gene: TRBV5-4
j_gene: TRBJ2-7
CDR3aa: CASSHTGEQYF

v_gene: TRBV4-3
j_gene: TRBJ2-7
CDR3aa: CASSQDRGRDADYEQYF

v_gene: TRBV20-1
j_gene: TRBJ2-3
CDR3aa: CSASFENTQYF

v_gene: TRBV5-1
j_gene: TRBJ1-4
CDR3aa: CASSEGGITEKLFF

v_gene: TRBV6-5
j_gene: TRBJ1-2
CDR3aa: CASRGTANYGYTF

v_gene: TRBV9
j_gene: TRBJ2-5
CDR3aa: CASSVDGRGQETQYF

v_gene: TRBV5-1
j_gene: TRBJ1-6
CDR3aa: CASSLLGHDNSPLHF

v_gene: TRBV28
j_gene: TRBJ1-2
CDR3aa: CASSFWTGVGSGYTF

v_gene: TRBV19
j_gene: TRBJ1-5
CDR3aa: CASSMTGFINQPQHF

v_gene: TRBV11-1
j_gene: TRBJ2-3
CDR3aa: CASSRDRSTDTQYF

v_gene: TRBV6-5
j_gene: TRBJ2-1
CDR3aa: CASSRTSGSYNEQFF